The source of this T cell receptor (beta chain) is a study of T cell changes during pregnancy in multiple sclerosis (dated by TCRdb to the late 2010s). At the level of the whole study: Changes in the T cell repertoire over the course of pregnancy were examined in this study in women with multiple sclerosis.

Points on this clone: It lacks a known antigen. One base away there is no much larger clone; base qualities are not given.

The receptor library was made with the immunoSEQ multiplex PCR assay. Sourced from immuneACCESS, this table was stored by TCRdb with only in-frame sequences that have V and J called. A share of the clones is absent; for the studies checked, an unresolved V gene accounts for under half, and the remainder has no known explanation. In this sample the table shows tens of thousands of clones, roughly 94% of which occur a single time. More than 0.8% of the sample is in the top ten clones. V loses 6 bases of germline sequence and J loses 4 bases, and the interval between the two ends is 15 bases. The germline V gene yields WSHSY for CDR1 and SAAADI for CDR2. Its CDR3 holds 14 amino acids, cysteine through phenylalanine. Solely the CDR3 DNA is kept, with 42 bases framed from the first base.

The sequencing used peripheral blood, collected in the third trimester of pregnancy. The rearranged segments are TRBV10-2 and TRBJ2-5; the D gene is possibly TRBD2, with 5 bases matching. The receptor's source is a female donor with multiple sclerosis, enrolled in a pregnancy study. The DNA sequence is as follows: TGCGCCAGCAGACCTGGACTTTTGCTAGAGACCCAGTACTTC. This gives the protein CASRPGLLLETQYF.